The source of this T cell receptor (beta chain) is a study of blood T cells in healthy people across ages. Using a J-beta primer mix together with a sample-barcoded 5' primer, a second PCR was run for roughly 7 to 11 cycles. TCRdb re-derived calls from the 5' RACE reads in MiXCR, one entry per CDR3 protein. The sample has 1.2 million to 1.5 million distinct CDR3 sequences, 42% seen once. This clonotype was seen a handful of times. Per germline, CDR1 DFQATT and CDR2 SNEGSKA (reference sequence). The CDR3 contains 16 residues. The V gene end was trimmed by 2 bases and the J gene end by 2 bases; junction bases not matched to a gene: 9.

The genes are TRBV20-1 and TRBJ2-3; 8 bases line up with TRBD2. The clonotype comes from a woman younger than 35 in good health. The sample was blood. This chain's CDR3 is CSARPPGGRYTDTQYF. CDR3 sequence (DNA): TGCAGTGCTAGACCCCCGGGGGGGCGATACACAGATACGCAGTATTTT.